This TCR beta chain was documented in a study of identifying expanded T cells in peripheral blood. V lost 3 bases and J 4 bases, leaving 5 bases between the germline ends. Germline CDR1 reads SGHDT; CDR2 reads YYEEEE. The CDR3 loop spans 11 amino acids. The assay was immunoSEQ multiplex PCR, and TCRdb's table has in-frame clones only and misses some. In the table there are about 110,000 clones, about nine tenths of which are singletons. The sequence was collected from a person aged 18 to 75 in good health. The chain links TRBV5-6 to TRBJ2-7, with unresolved D. The sequencing input was blood. The CDR3 nucleotides read TGTGCCAGCAGCTCATCTTACGAGCAGTACTTC. Its protein is CASSSSYEQYF.